This T cell receptor (beta chain) emerged from a study of blood T cell repertoires in COVID-19 (TCRdb year 2020). Notes on the research overall: Collaborator samples came from the United States, Italy and Spain and covered acute and convalescent phases of COVID-19. The material from the prospective study consisted of cDNA or gDNA derived from T cells, B-cell-depleted T cells, or PBMCs. Where available, HLA class I and class II types were obtained from metadata supplied by the sample provider rather than from assay-based typing. The repertoires were released in a freely available public database meant as a resource for research on the immune response to SARS-CoV-2. Sample metadata almost always included a de-identified subject ID, COVID-19 status, age in years and sex. Deeply sampled blood TCRbeta repertoires from subjects exposed to, actively infected with, or recovered from COVID-19 were included in the dataset. Samples were obtained from the ongoing ImmuneRACE study (first 160 participants) and from 1,000 to 1,500 subjects provided by 6 global collaborators.

Results and caveats for the whole study, not just this receptor: Clinical and demographic metadata were provided uncurated, with the amount varying by source and participant.

Trimming leaves V shorter by 3 bases and J shorter by 7 bases, with the junction holding 7 bases beyond the gene matches. The CDR3, cysteine through phenylalanine, is 16 amino acids long. Only the CDR3 DNA stays, 48 bases, in frame from base 1. Looking up the germline V gene yields CDR1 MDHEN and CDR2 SYDVKM. About this clone itself: The target of this receptor is not known. Base qualities are not provided; no much larger clone lies one nucleotide away.

The collaborating institutions used their own protocols to collect whole blood in K2EDTA tubes. For TCRbeta analysis, collaborators shipped samples as frozen whole blood, isolated PBMCs, or DNA extracted from either of those sample types. The immunoSEQ Assay, a bias-controlled multiplex PCR, was used to amplify TCRbeta CDR3 regions from genomic DNA. On the authors' methods: Nucleated cell counts per sample were estimated from amplification of reference gene primers within the assay. Sequence reads were collapsed and filtered to measure the absolute abundance of every unique TCRbeta CDR3 rearrangement. For each sample, productive Simpson clonality was calculated as the square root of Simpson's diversity index across productive rearrangements. In TCRdb, the immuneACCESS table is reduced to in-frame sequences with V and J assigned. These tables do not hold every clone; where another copy was compared, an unresolved V gene accounts for under half, and the others remain unexplained. Clone size and V and J calls were adopted from that table, with D and trimming inferred from the DNA. This sample comprises hundreds of thousands of clones, 83% of them detected only once. The top ten hold about 2.5% of the sample.

This sequence was found in a middle-aged woman with active or convalescent COVID-19. The chain uses TRBV28 and TRBJ1-5, and 12 junctional nucleotides match TRBD1. The specimen was peripheral blood. Here is the DNA: TGTGCCAGCAGTTTCGGGGGACAGGGGGCCTGGCAGCCCCAGCATTTT. The encoded protein is CASSFGGQGAWQPQHF.